This T cell receptor (beta chain) was found in a study of T cell repertoires in cytomegalovirus infection. TCRdb processed the reads anew with MiXCR; each CDR3 protein has one entry. The profile shows just over 300,000 distinct CDR3 sequences, 15% to 20% of them singletons. The CDR3 has 13 residues. Trimming took 4 bases from V and 3 from J, leaving 10 bases between them. Germline V CDR1 and CDR2: SNHLY, FYNNEI. Specimen: PBMCs. V and J are TRBV2 and TRBJ2-7, with D uncertain. The TCR originated in a human donor in good health (CMV status not recorded). Some clones in this sample may be carry-over from other donors' samples. For the CDR3, the DNA is TGTGCCAGCAGTGTCGGCCTAAACTACGAGCAGTACTTC. Amino acid sequence: CASSVGLNYEQYF.